Detailed here is one T cell receptor (beta chain). The antigen is not known. TCRdb fed the 5' RACE reads into MiXCR, producing one record per CDR3 protein. This table holds around 510,000 distinct CDR3 sequences, 13% to 15% found once. The germline gives CDR1 LGHNA, CDR2 YNFKEQ. The length of the CDR3 is 13 residues. V was trimmed by 2 bases and J by 6 bases, leaving 11 bases between them. This record belongs to a study of identical twins. Findings and caveats of the study: While abundant cord blood beta clonotypes carried fewer insertions, memory repertoires showed no such pattern. Not following the same donors, the study drew its conclusions from cross-sectional statistical analysis. Out-of-frame TCR alpha sharing observed in monozygotic twins exceeded model estimates.

The same data also contributed to another study, on yellow fever vaccine responses in identical twins.

Input material: CD4+ T cells sorted from blood. The chain employs TRBV4-2 and TRBJ2-7, with D possibly matching TRBD1 (7 bases). This clonotype originated in a woman under 30 in good health. The CDR3, as DNA: TGTGCCAGCAGCCAATTCAGGGGGGCCGAGCAGTACTTC. This sequence encodes CASSQFRGAEQYF.